Below are 10 T cell receptor beta chains sequenced from a single sample in a study of T cell changes during pregnancy in multiple sclerosis. Clones were sequenced by immunoSEQ multiplex PCR, and TCRdb holds only the in-frame ones, with some missing. The table has 55,000 to 85,000 clones, about nine tenths seen once. The sequences come from CD4+ T cells from peripheral blood mononuclear cells, collected after pregnancy. All receptors come from a female donor with multiple sclerosis, enrolled in a pregnancy study.

A single count supports this clone. V is TRBV15 and J is TRBJ2-5; TRBD2 agrees at 10 bases. The length of the CDR3 is 15 residues. Germline CDR1 LNHNV, CDR2 YYDKDF (reference sequence). V was pared by 4 bases and J by 5 bases, with 7 bases of the junction left unmatched. The CDR3 sequence: CATSKSGGVGETQYF. CDR3 DNA sequence: TGTGCCACCAGCAAGAGCGGGGGGGTAGGGGAGACCCAGTACTTC.

This rearrangement joins TRBV7-9 to TRBJ1-1; the D gene is possibly TRBD1 (6 bases). Trimming cost V 4 bases and J 1 base, with 13 bases left between them. Germline CDR1 SEHNR, CDR2 FQNEAQ (reference sequence). The CDR3 extends over 15 amino acids. DNA for the CDR3: TGTGCCAGCAGCTCCAGGGGAGAAGGGAACACTGAAGCTTTCTTT. Its translation: CASSSRGEGNTEAFF. Variable domain in full (rest from reference TRBV7-9 and TRBJ1-1): DTGVSQNPRHKITKRGQNVTFRCDPISEHNRLYWYRQTLGQGPEFLTYFQNEAQLEKSRLLSDRFSAERPKGSFSTLEIQRTEQGDSAMYLCASSSRGEGNTEAFFGQGTRLTVV.

The V call is TRBV5-1, the J call TRBJ2-2; D may be TRBD1 (7 bases). Germline V gene sequence: CDR1 SGHRS, CDR2 YFSETQ. The V end was cut by 2 bases, the J end by 2 bases, with 10 bases between. This CDR3 spans 15 amino acids. CDR3 coding DNA: TGCGCCAGCAGCTTCAGGGGGGATAACACCGGGGAGCTGTTTTTT. Amino acid sequence: CASSFRGDNTGELFF.

The rearrangement joins TRBV7-8 to TRBJ1-6, with TRBD1 matching 10 bases. V was pared by 5 bases and J by 10 bases, with 5 bases of the junction left unmatched. CDR3 length equals 14 residues. CDR1 and CDR2 from the germline V gene are SGHVS and FQNEAQ. Written as DNA, the CDR3 is TGTGCCAGCAGCCGGGACAGGGGCCGGTCACCCCTCCACTTT. Its protein product is CASSRDRGRSPLHF.

This clone was recorded only once. V and J are TRBV27 and TRBJ2-7; possibly TRBD2 for D (5 bases). Between the trimmed V and J ends, which lost 7 bases and 9 bases, there was a span of 19 bases. The CDR3 has 13 residues. Germline CDR1 is MNHEY and CDR2 is SMNVEV (reference sequence). CDR3 DNA sequence: TGTGCCAGCACCGCCCCCGGGAATGGCCGGCAGTACTTC. Protein sequence: CASTAPGNGRQYF.

The rearrangement links TRBV2 to TRBJ2-2; D possibly corresponds to TRBD2 (5 bases). Trimming took off 7 bases at V and 8 bases at J, with 20 bases between the two ends. CDR3 length: 15 amino acids. The V gene's germline CDR1 is SNHLY and CDR2 FYNNEI. The CDR3 sequence is CASKREGPGPGELFF. In nucleotides, the CDR3 is TGTGCCAGCAAGAGAGAGGGCCCCGGCCCTGGGGAGCTGTTTTTT.

This chain joins TRBV7-2 and TRBJ1-2; no clear D. Trimming removed 3 bases from V and 7 bases from J, with 15 bases in between. The length of the CDR3 is 14 residues. The germline CDR1 and CDR2 sequences are SGHTA and FQGNSA. CDR3 sequence: CASSLYLRPFGYTF. Here the CDR3 DNA reads TGTGCCAGCAGCTTGTATCTGCGCCCCTTTGGCTACACCTTC.

The V and J genes are TRBV6-1 and TRBJ1-1; 8 bases agree with TRBD1. Germline values: CDR1 MNHNS, CDR2 SASEGT. The ends lost 3 bases at V and 12 bases at J; junction bases unmatched: 3. The CDR3 consists of 11 residues. DNA of the CDR3: TGTGCCAGCAGTGACAGACAGGGGTCTTTCTTT. Its translation: CASSDRQGSFF.

The genes are TRBV6-6 and TRBJ2-7; possibly TRBD1 for D (5 bases). The germline V and J ends were trimmed by 8 bases and 5 bases, with 16 bases remaining between them. Germline CDR1 reads MNHNY; CDR2 reads SVGAGI (reference sequence). This CDR3 region has 13 residues. CDR3 amino acids: CASGRSGPHEQYF. The CDR3 coding sequence is TGTGCCAGCGGTCGATCAGGGCCCCACGAGCAGTACTTC.

This chain uses TRBV6-5 with TRBJ2-5; TRBD1 might be the D (5 bases). V lost 0 bases, J lost 6 bases, and 17 bases lay in between. CDR1 and CDR2 from the germline V gene are MNHEY and SVGAGI. The CDR3 totals 16 residues. CDR3 protein: CASSYSGLQGTKTQYF. CDR3 DNA: TGTGCCAGCAGTTACTCGGGCCTGCAGGGAACCAAGACCCAGTACTTC.